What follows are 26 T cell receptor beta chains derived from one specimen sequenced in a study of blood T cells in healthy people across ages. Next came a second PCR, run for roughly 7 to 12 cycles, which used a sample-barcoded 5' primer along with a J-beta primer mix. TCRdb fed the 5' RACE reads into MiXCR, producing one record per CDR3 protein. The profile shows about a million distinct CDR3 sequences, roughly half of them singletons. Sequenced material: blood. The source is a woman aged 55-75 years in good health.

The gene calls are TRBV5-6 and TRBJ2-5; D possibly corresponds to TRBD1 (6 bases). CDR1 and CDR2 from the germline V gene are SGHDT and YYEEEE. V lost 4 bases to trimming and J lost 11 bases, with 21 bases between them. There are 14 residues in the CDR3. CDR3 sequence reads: CASSPLDRSTQQYF. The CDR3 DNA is TGTGCCAGCAGCCCCTTGGACAGATCTACCCAGCAGTACTTC.

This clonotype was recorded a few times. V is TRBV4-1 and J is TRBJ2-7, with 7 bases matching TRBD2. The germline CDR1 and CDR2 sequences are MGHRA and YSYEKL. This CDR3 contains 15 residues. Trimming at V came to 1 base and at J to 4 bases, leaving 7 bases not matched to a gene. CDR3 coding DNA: TGCGCCAGCAGCCAAGCAGTAGCGGGCCAATACGAGCAGTACTTC. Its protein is CASSQAVAGQYEQYF.

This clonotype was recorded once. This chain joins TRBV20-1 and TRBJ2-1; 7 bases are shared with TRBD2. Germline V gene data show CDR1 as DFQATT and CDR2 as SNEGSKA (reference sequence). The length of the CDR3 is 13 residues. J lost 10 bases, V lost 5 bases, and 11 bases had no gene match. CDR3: CSAERDGGGEQFF. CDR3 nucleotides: TGCAGTGCTGAGCGGGATGGAGGAGGGGAGCAGTTCTTC.

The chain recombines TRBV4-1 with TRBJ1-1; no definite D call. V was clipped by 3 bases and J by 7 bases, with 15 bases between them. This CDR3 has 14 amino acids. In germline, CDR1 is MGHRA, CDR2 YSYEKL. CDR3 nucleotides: TGCGCCAGCAGCCAGGGTATCGGGCCGTGTGAAGCTTTCTTT. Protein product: CASSQGIGPCEAFF.

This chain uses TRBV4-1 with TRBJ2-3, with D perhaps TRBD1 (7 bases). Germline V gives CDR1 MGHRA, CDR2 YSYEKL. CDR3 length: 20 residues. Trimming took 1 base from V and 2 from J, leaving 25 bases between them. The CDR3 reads CASSQASNGGRGPFTDTQYF. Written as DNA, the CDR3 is TGCGCCAGCAGCCAAGCTTCAAACGGGGGAAGGGGGCCATTCACAGATACGCAGTATTTT.

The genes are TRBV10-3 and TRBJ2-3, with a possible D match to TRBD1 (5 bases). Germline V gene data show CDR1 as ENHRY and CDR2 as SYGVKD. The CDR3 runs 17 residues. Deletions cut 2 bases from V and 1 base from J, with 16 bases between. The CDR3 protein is CAISETGAGEGTDTQYF. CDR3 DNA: TGTGCCATCAGTGAGACTGGGGCAGGAGAAGGCACAGATACGCAGTATTTT.

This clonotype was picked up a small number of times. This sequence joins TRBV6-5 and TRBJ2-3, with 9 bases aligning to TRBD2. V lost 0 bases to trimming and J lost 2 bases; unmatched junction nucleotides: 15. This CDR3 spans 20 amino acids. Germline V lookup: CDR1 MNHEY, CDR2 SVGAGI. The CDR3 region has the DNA TGTGCCAGCAGTTACTCGGGTGTTAGCGGGAGTGAAGGATCCACAGATACGCAGTATTTT. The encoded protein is CASSYSGVSGSEGSTDTQYF.

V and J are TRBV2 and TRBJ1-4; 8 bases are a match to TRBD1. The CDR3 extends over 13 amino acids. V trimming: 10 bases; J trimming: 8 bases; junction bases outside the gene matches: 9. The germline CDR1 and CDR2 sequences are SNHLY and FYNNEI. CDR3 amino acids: CATLTGATEKLFF. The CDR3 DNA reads TGTGCCACTCTGACAGGGGCAACCGAAAAACTGTTTTTT.

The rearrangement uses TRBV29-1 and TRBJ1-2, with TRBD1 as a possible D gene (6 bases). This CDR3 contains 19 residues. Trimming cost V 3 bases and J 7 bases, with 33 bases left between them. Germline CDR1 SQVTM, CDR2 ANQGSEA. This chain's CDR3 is CSVDSAARRTVQVIGGYTF. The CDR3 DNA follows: TGCAGCGTTGATTCTGCAGCTCGCAGGACAGTTCAGGTTATCGGTGGCTACACCTTC.

CDR3 amino acids: CSVLAGWTDTQYF. CDR3 DNA: TGCAGCGTTCTAGCGGGATGGACAGATACGCAGTATTTT. The chain has TRBV29-1 and TRBJ2-3, with TRBD2 matching over 9 bases. There are 13 residues in the CDR3. V was clipped by 5 bases and J by 3 bases; unmatched bases: 3. Germline values: CDR1 SQVTM, CDR2 ANQGSEA.

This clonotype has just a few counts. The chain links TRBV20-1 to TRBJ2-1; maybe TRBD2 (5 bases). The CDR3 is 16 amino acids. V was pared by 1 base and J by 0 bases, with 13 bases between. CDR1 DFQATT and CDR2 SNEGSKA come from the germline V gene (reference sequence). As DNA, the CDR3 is TGCAGTGCTAGAGGCGGCCGGAGGAGCTCCTACAATGAGCAGTTCTTC. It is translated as CSARGGRRSSYNEQFF.

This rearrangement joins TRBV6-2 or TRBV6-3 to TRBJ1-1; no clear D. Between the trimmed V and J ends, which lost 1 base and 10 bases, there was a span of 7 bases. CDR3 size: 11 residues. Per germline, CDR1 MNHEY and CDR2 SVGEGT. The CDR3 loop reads CASSYLNLAFF. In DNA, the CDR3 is TGTGCCAGCAGTTACTTGAACCTAGCTTTCTTT.

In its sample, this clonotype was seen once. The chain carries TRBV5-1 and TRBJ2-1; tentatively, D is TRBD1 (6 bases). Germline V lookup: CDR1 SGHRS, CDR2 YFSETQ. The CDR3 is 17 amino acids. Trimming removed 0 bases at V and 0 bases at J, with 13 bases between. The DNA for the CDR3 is TGCGCCAGCAGCTTGGCTTGGGGGCAGAGCTCCTACAATGAGCAGTTCTTC. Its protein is CASSLAWGQSSYNEQFF.

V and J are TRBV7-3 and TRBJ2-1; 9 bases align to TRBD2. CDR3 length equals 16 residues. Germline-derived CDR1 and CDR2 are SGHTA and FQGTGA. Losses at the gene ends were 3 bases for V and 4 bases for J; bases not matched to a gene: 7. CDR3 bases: TGTGCCAGCAGCTTGGCTAGCGGGATTACTTACAATGAGCAGTTCTTC. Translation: CASSLASGITYNEQFF.

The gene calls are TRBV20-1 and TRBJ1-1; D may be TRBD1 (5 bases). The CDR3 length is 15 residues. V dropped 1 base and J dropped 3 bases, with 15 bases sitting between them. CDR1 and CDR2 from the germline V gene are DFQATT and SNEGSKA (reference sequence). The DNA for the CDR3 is TGCAGTGCTAGAGTGCCCCGGGGCGGCGACACTGAAGCTTTCTTT. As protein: CSARVPRGGDTEAFF.

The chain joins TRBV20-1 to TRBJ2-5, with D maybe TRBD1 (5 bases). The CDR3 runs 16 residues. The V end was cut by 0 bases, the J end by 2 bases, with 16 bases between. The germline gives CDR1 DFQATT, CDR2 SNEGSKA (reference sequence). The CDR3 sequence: CSARDPRQGIQETQYF. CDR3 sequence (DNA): TGCAGTGCTAGAGATCCCCGGCAGGGAATACAAGAGACCCAGTACTTC.

The CDR3 sequence is CASSAGQLQETQYF. The CDR3 DNA follows: TGTGCCAGCAGTGCCGGGCAGCTCCAAGAGACCCAGTACTTC. The chain links TRBV2 to TRBJ2-5; no reliable D call. Trimming removed 4 bases from V and 1 base from J, with 10 bases in between. The germline V gene has CDR1 SNHLY and CDR2 FYNNEI. This CDR3 has 14 residues. Filled out from reference TRBV2 and TRBJ2-5, the complete variable domain reads EPEVTQTPSHQVTQMGQEVILRCVPISNHLYFYWYRQILGQKVEFLVSFYNNEISEKSEIFDDQFSVERPDGSNFTLKIRSTKLEDSAMYFCASSAGQLQETQYFGPGTRLLVL.

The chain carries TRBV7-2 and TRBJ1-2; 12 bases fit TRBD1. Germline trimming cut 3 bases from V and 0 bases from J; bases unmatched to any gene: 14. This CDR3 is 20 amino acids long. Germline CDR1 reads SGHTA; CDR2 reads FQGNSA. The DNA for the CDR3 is TGTGCCAGCAGCTTGGCGCAGACCGGGACAGGGGGCCCATCTAACTATGGCTACACCTTC. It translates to CASSLAQTGTGGPSNYGYTF.

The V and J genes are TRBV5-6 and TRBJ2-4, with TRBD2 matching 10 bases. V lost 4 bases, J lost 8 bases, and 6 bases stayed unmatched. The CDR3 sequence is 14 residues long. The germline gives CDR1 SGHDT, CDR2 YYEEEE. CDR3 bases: TGTGCCAGCAGCACCGGGACTAGCGTAGACATTCAGTACTTC. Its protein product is CASSTGTSVDIQYF.

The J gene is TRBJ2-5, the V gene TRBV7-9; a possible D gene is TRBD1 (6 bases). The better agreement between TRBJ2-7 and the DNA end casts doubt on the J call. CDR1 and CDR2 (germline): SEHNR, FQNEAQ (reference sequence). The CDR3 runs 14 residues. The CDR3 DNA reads TGTGCCAGCAGCTTAGCCAGGGGAGTGAACGAGCAGTACTTC. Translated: CASSLARGVNEQYF.

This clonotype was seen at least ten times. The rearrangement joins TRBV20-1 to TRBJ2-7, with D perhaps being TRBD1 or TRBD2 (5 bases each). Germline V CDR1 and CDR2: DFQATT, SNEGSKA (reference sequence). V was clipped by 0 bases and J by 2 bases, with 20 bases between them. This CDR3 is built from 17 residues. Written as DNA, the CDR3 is TGCAGTGCTAGAGAGAGGGGACCGGCCCACAAACCCTACGAGCAGTACTTC. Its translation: CSARERGPAHKPYEQYF.

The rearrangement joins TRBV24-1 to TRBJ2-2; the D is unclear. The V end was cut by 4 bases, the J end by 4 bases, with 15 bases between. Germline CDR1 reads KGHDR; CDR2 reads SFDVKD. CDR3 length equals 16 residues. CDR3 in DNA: TGTGCCACCAGTGACCCAGCGAATACGTTCACCGGGGAGCTGTTTTTT. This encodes CATSDPANTFTGELFF.

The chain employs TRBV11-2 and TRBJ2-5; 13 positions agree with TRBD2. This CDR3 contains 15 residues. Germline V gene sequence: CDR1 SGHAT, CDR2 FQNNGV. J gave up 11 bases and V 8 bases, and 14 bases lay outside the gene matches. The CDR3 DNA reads TGTGCCAGCGGGCGTAGGACTAGCGGGAGTCATGAGCAGTACTTC. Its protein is CASGRRTSGSHEQYF.

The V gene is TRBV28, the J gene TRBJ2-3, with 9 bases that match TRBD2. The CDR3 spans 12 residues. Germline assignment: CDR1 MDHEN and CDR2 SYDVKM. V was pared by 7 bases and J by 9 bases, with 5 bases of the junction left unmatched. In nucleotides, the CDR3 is TGTGCCAGCACCCTAGCGGGGAAAACGCAGTATTTT. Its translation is CASTLAGKTQYF.

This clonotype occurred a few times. Here the CDR3 reads CASSDREAKNIQYF. The CDR3, as DNA: TGTGCCAGCAGTGACCGGGAAGCCAAAAACATTCAGTACTTC. The V gene is TRBV28, the J gene TRBJ2-4; possible D gene TRBD2, 5 bases. Germline loops: CDR1 MDHEN, CDR2 SYDVKM. The CDR3 is made up of 14 amino acids. The V and J ends lost 5 bases and 0 bases respectively, with 8 bases between them. The full variable domain, its missing parts supplied by reference TRBV28 and TRBJ2-4, is DVKVTQSSRYLVKRTGEKVFLECVQDMDHENMFWYRQDPGLGLRLIYFSYDVKMKEKGDIPEGYSVSREKKERFSLILESASTNQTSMYLCASSDREAKNIQYFGAGTRLSVL.

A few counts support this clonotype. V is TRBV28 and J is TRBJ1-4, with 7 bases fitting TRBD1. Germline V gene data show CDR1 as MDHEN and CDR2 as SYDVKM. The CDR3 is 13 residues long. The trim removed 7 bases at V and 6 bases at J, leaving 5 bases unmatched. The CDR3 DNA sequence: TGTGCCAGCAAGAACGGACAGGATGAAAAACTGTTTTTT. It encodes CASKNGQDEKLFF.